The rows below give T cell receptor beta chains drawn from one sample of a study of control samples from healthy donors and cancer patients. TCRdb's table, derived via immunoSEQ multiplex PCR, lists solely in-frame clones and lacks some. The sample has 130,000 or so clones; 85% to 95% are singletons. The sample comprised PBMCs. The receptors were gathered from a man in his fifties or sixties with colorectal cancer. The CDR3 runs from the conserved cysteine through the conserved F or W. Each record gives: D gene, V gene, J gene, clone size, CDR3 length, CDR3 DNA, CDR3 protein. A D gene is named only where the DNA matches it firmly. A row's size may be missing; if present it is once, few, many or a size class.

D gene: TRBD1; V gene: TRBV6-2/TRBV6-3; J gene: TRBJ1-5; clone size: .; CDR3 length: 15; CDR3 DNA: TGTGCCAGCAGTTACGGGACAGGCGGAAATCAGCCCCAGCATTTT; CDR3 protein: CASSYGTGGNQPQHF
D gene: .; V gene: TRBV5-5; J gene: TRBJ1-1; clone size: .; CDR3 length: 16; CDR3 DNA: TGTGCCAGCAGCTTGGCAGGGAGGGGGAGGGTGGCTGAAGCTTTCTTT; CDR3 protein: CASSLAGRGRVAEAFF
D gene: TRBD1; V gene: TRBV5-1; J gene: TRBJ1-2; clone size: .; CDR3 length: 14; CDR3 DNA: TGCGCCAGCAGCTTGGAACAGGGGGGTAATGGCTACACCTTC; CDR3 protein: CASSLEQGGNGYTF
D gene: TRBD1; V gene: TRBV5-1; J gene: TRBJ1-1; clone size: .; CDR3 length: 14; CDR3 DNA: TGCGCCAGCAGCCCCCAGGGGGGGAACACTGAAGCTTTCTTT; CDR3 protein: CASSPQGGNTEAFF
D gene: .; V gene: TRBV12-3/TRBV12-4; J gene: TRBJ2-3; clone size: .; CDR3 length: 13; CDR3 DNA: TGTGCCAGCGTCTACGAAGTCACAGATACGCAGTATTTT; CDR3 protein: CASVYEVTDTQYF
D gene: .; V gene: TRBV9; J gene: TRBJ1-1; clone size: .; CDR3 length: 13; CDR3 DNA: TGTGCCAGCAGCGCCTCAGGGGTCTCCGGAGCTTTCTTT; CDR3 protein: CASSASGVSGAFF
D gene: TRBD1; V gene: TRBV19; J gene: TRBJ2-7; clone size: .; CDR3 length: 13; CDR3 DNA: TGTGCCAGTACACAGGGGTTAGGCTACGAGCAGTACTTC; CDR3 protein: CASTQGLGYEQYF
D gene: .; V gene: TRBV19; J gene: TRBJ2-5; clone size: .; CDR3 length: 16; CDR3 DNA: TGTGCCAGTAGTATAGAAAATAGAGGGCTGGGGGAGACCCAGTACTTC; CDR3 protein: CASSIENRGLGETQYF
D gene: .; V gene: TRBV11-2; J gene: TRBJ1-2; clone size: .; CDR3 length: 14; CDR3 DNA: TGTGCCAGCAGCATCGGGACGGTCCTCTATGGCTACACCTTC; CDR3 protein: CASSIGTVLYGYTF
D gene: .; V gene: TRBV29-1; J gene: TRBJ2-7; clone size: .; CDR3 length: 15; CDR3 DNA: TGCAGCGTTGAAGATACGGGCACTAGCTCCTACGAGCAGTACTTC; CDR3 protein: CSVEDTGTSSYEQYF
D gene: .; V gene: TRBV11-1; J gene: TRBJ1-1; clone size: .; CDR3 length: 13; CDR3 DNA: TGTGCCAGCAGCCCTGAAGAGTGGGGACGAGCTTTCTTT; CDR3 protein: CASSPEEWGRAFF
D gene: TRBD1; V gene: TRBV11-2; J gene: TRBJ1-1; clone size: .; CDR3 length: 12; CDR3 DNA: TGTGCCAGCAGCTATCGACAGGGTGAAGCTTTCTTT; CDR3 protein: CASSYRQGEAFF
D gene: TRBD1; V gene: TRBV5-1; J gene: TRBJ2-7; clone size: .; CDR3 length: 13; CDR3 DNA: TGCGCCAGCAGCTTTTGGGACAGGGACGAGCAGTACTTC; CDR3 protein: CASSFWDRDEQYF
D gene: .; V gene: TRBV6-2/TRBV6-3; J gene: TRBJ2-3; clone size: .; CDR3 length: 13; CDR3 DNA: TGTGCCAGCAGTTACTCGCGTGTAGATACGCAGTATTTT; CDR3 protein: CASSYSRVDTQYF
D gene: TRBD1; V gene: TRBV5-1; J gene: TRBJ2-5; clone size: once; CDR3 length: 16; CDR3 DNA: TGCGCCAGCAGCCCCCGTGGACAGGGGGACGGCGAGACCCAGTACTTC; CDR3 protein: CASSPRGQGDGETQYF
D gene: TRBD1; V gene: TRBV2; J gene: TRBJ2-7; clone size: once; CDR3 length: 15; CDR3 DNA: TGTGCCAGCAGCGAAGGGACAGGGTTAATCTACGAGCAGTACTTC; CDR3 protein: CASSEGTGLIYEQYF
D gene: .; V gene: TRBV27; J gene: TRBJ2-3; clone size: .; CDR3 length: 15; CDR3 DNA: TGTGCCAGCAGCTACAGGGACTTCACCCCAGATACGCAGTATTTT; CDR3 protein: CASSYRDFTPDTQYF
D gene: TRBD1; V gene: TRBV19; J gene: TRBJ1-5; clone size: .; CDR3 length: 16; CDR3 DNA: TGTGCCAGTAGTATTCAGACAGGGGCAAGCAATCAGCCCCAGCATTTT; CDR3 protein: CASSIQTGASNQPQHF
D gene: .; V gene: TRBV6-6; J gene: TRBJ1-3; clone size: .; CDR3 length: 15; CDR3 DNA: TGTGCCAGTGGACCACAGGGTTTGAATGGAAACACCATATATTTT; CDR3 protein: CASGPQGLNGNTIYF
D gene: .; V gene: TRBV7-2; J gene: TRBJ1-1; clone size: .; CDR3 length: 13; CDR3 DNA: TGTGCCAGCAGCGAGTGGGAGAACACTGAAGCTTTCTTT; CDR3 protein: CASSEWENTEAFF
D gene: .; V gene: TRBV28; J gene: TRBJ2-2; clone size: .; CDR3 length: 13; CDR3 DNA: TGTGCCAGCAGTTTCCAGAACACCGGGAAGCTGTTTTTT; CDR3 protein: CASSFQNTGKLFF
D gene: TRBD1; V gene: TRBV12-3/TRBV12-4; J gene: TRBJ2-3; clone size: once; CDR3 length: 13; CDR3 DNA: TGTGCCAGCGGACAGGCGACTACAGATACGCAGTATTTT; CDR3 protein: CASGQATTDTQYF
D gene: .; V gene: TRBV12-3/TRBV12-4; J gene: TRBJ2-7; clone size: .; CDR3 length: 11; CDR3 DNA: TGTGCCAGCAGTGCCAACTACGAGCAGTACTTC; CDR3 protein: CASSANYEQYF
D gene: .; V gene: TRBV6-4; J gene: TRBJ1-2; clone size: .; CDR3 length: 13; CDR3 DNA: TGTGCCAGCAGTGAAGAGGGCCTCTCTGGCTACACCTTC; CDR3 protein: CASSEEGLSGYTF
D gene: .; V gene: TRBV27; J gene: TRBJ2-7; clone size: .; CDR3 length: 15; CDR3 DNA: TGTGCCAGCAAGAACCAGGGTTCCCGTGTTTACGAGCAGTACTTC; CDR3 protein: CASKNQGSRVYEQYF
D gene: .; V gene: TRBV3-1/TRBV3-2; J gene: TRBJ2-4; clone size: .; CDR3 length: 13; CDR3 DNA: TGTGCCAGCAGCCTGGGACGTCAAAACATTCAGTACTTC; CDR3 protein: CASSLGRQNIQYF
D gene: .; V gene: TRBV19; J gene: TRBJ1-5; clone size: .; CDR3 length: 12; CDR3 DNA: TGTGCCAGTTCTCTTCCCCCACGGCCCCAGCATTTT; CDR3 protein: CASSLPPRPQHF
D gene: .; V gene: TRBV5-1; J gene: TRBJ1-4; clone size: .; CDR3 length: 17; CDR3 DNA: TGCGCCAGCAGACCCGGGAGGCAATTAGGAACTAATGAAAAACTGTTTTTT; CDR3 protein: CASRPGRQLGTNEKLFF
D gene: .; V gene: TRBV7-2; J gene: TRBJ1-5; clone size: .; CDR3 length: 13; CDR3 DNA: TGTGCCAGCAGCTTAACAGGGAGTCAGCCCCAGCATTTT; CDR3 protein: CASSLTGSQPQHF